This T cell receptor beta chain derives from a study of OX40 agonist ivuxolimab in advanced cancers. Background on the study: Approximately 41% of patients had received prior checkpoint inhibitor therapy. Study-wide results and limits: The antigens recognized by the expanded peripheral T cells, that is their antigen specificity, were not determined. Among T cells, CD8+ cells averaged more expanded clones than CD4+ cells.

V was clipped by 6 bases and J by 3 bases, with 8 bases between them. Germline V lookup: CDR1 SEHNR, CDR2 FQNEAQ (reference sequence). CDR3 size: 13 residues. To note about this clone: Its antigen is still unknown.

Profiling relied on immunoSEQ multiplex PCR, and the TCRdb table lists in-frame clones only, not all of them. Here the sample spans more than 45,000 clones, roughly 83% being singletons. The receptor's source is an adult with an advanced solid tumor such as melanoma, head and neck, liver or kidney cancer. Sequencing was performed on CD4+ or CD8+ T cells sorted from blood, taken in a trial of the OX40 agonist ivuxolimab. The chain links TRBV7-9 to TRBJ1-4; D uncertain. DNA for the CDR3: TGTGCCAGCAGATTTGGGTCTAATGAAAAACTGTTTTTT. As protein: CASRFGSNEKLFF.